These T cell receptor beta chains were read from a single sample in a study of shared clonotypes between healthy human individuals. Profiling relied on immunoSEQ multiplex PCR, and the TCRdb table lists in-frame clones only, not all of them. Here the sample spans more than 1 million clones, 75% to 80% being singletons. The sequencing sample was made of memory CD4+ T cells from PBMCs. The origin of the receptors is a man younger than 30 in good health. Some clones in this sample may be carry-over from other donors' samples. The CDR3 runs from the conserved cysteine through the conserved F or W. Each record gives: J gene, D gene, clone size, V gene, CDR3 DNA, CDR3 protein. D genes are given only for firm matches. The listing skips clone size in some rows; elsewhere it reads once, few, many or a size class.

TRBJ2-4 TRBD1 - TRBV15 TGTGCCACCAGCTCCGACAGGGTTTATGCCAAAAACATTCAGTACTTC CATSSDRVYAKNIQYF
TRBJ2-1 - once TRBV5-1 TGCGCCAGCAGTTATAGCGGTCAAGGATCCTACAATGAGCAGTTCTTC CASSYSGQGSYNEQFF
TRBJ2-3 TRBD2 - TRBV9 TGTGCCAGCAGCGCTTCTAGCGGGAGGGGTACGCAGTATTTT CASSASSGRGTQYF
TRBJ2-3 - - TRBV10-3 TGTGCCACACAACGAGAAGGGGATACGCAGTATTTT CATQREGDTQYF
TRBJ2-2 - - TRBV6-4 TGTGCCAGCAGTCCCGACGGTAGGGATTCGGACACCGGGGAGCTGTTTTTT CASSPDGRDSDTGELFF
TRBJ2-7 - - TRBV6-5 TGTGCCAGCAGTTATCAAAGGTCGGGAGAGCAGTACTTC CASSYQRSGEQYF
TRBJ2-2 - once TRBV25-1 TGTGCCAGCAGTGATGGAACGGGGGTGTACACCGGGGAGCTGTTTTTT CASSDGTGVYTGELFF
TRBJ1-2 - - TRBV5-1 TGCGCCAGCAGCTCCTCAGGGGATCATGGCTACACCTTC CASSSSGDHGYTF
TRBJ2-7 - - TRBV7-2 TGTGCCAGCAGGAGGGCCCGACCGGGGTTCGAGCAGTACTTC CASRRARPGFEQYF
TRBJ2-2 - - TRBV5-1 TGCGCCAGCAGCTTGACCAGTAAGGACACCGGGGAGCTGTTTTTT CASSLTSKDTGELFF
TRBJ2-7 TRBD1 - TRBV30 TGTGCCTGGAGTGCCGGGACAGTGTATAATGAGCAGTACTTC CAWSAGTVYNEQYF
TRBJ2-7 - - TRBV21-1 TGTGCCAGCAGCAAAGATCGGGGTAACGGGCAGTACTTC CASSKDRGNGQYF
TRBJ1-4 - - TRBV5-5 TGTGCCAGCAGCTTGCAAGGGCGGCAGGGGAACGAAAAACTGTTTTTT CASSLQGRQGNEKLFF
TRBJ1-2 - - TRBV7-9 TGTGCCAGCAGCTTAACAGGGAGCTATGGCTACACCTTC CASSLTGSYGYTF
TRBJ1-2 - - TRBV6-5 TGTGCCAGCAGTTACTCGAGGGCCCGAGCTAAGGGCTACACCTTC CASSYSRARAKGYTF
TRBJ2-7 - - TRBV19 TGTGCCAGTAGTCCACCGAGCTCCTACGAGCAGTACTTC CASSPPSSYEQYF
TRBJ2-1 - - TRBV6-5 TGTGCCAGCAGTTACCTAAGCGGGCGGGCCTACAATGAGCAGTTCTTC CASSYLSGRAYNEQFF
TRBJ1-1 - few TRBV7-3 TGTGCCAGCAGCTCCTACAGGGACACTGAAGCTTTCTTT CASSSYRDTEAFF
TRBJ2-3 - - TRBV7-9 TGTGCCAGCAGCTTAACGGCAACCAGCACAGATACGCAGTATTTT CASSLTATSTDTQYF
TRBJ2-7 - - TRBV5-1 TGCGCCAGCAGCCGGGGGTCTCACTACGAGCAGTACTTC CASSRGSHYEQYF
TRBJ1-1 - - TRBV30 TGTGCCTGGGTCCTAGTGCGGGGAGGAAACACTGAAGCTTTCTTT CAWVLVRGGNTEAFF
TRBJ2-2 TRBD2 - TRBV15 TGTGCCACCAGCAGAGAGGAACCCGGGAGGGGTTCGGCCGGGGAGCTGTTTTTT CATSREEPGRGSAGELFF
TRBJ2-4 TRBD1 - TRBV7-3 TGTGCCAGCAGCCTAAACAGGGGGAACATTCAGTACTTC CASSLNRGNIQYF
TRBJ1-5 TRBD1 - TRBV18 TGTGCCAGCTCACCCCCCGGGACAGGAAGCAATCAGCCCCAGCATTTT CASSPPGTGSNQPQHF
TRBJ2-7 TRBD2 - TRBV2 TGTGCCAGCACCTCGACTAGCGGGAGAGGCGAGCAGTACTTC CASTSTSGRGEQYF
TRBJ2-5 TRBD2 - TRBV5-6 TGTGCCAGCACCGGCCTTGGACTAGCGGATGCTAAGGTGGAGACCCAGTACTTC CASTGLGLADAKVETQYF
TRBJ1-2 TRBD1 - TRBV10-3 TGTGCCATCAGTGAGGGGGACAGGGGCAACACCTTC CAISEGDRGNTF
TRBJ1-2 - many TRBV10-3 TGTGCCATCAGTGAGTCGGGGACCGTCTTGAGTAGCTATGGCTACACCTTC CAISESGTVLSSYGYTF
TRBJ2-5 - - TRBV5-8 TGTGCCAGCAGCCCTACAATTTGGATGGGGACCCAGTACTTC CASSPTIWMGTQYF
TRBJ2-6 - - TRBV7-3 TGTGCCAGCAGCTCCCCGGGGGCTGGGGCCAACGTCCTGACTTTC CASSSPGAGANVLTF
TRBJ1-1 TRBD1 - TRBV5-1 TGCGCCAGCAGCTCAAGAGGGACAGGCGGCACTGAAGCTTTCTTT CASSSRGTGGTEAFF
TRBJ1-5 - few TRBV10-3 TGTGCCATCGGGTTCACAGATCAGCCCCAGCATTTT CAIGFTDQPQHF
TRBJ1-1 - few TRBV7-9 TGTGCCAGCAGCTTACAGGGGATGTTGAACACTGAAGCTTTCTTT CASSLQGMLNTEAFF
TRBJ2-1 - - TRBV5-4 TGTGCCAGCAGCTCCATCAGGGGCGGTGAGCAGTTCTTC CASSSIRGGEQFF
TRBJ2-5 TRBD1 - TRBV5-1 TGCGCCAGCAGCAGGCAACAGGGGGGTCAAGAGACCCAGTACTTC CASSRQQGGQETQYF
TRBJ1-1 TRBD1 - TRBV5-4 TGTGCCAGCAGCCAGGACAGGTCCAACACTGAAGCTTTCTTT CASSQDRSNTEAFF
TRBJ2-5 TRBD1 - TRBV2 TGTGCCAGCAGCCTGCAAGACAGGGTCCAAGAGACCCAGTACTTC CASSLQDRVQETQYF
TRBJ2-7 TRBD2 once TRBV18 TGTGCCAGCTCACCCGGGACTAGCGGGGGCTACGAGCAGTACTTC CASSPGTSGGYEQYF
TRBJ1-2 TRBD1 - TRBV7-2 TGTGCCAGCAGCTTAGAGAGACAACAGGGGAAGGGCTACACCTTC CASSLERQQGKGYTF
TRBJ2-1 TRBD2 - TRBV11-1 TGTGCCAGCAGCTTAGTAGGTAGCGGGATTTCCTACAATGAGCAGTTCTTC CASSLVGSGISYNEQFF
TRBJ2-3 - - TRBV6-1 TGTGCCAGCAGGACCCAGCCTGTCACAGATACGCAGTATTTT CASRTQPVTDTQYF
TRBJ2-4 - - TRBV4-1 TGCGCCAGCAGCCAAGATCGGGCTAACATTCAGTACTTC CASSQDRANIQYF
TRBJ2-1 - - TRBV6-6 TGTGCCAGCAGTTACGGAGGGAGCTCCTACAATGAGCAGTTCTTC CASSYGGSSYNEQFF
TRBJ2-7 TRBD1 - TRBV6-5 TGTGCCAGCAAAGTCCCGGGACAGGGGGCATCCGAGCAGTACTTC CASKVPGQGASEQYF
TRBJ1-4 - few TRBV7-3 TGTGCCAGCAGCTTAAACATCCGAGGTGAAAAACTGTTTTTT CASSLNIRGEKLFF
TRBJ1-2 - - TRBV28 TGTGCCAGCAGTACCGAAACGGGACTCTATGGCTACACCTTC CASSTETGLYGYTF
TRBJ2-3 TRBD2 - TRBV29-1 TGCAGCGGTATCGGGGGGGCAGATACGCAGTATTTT CSGIGGADTQYF
TRBJ2-5 - once TRBV11-2 TGTGCCAGCAGCCCTGGGGGGGGACAGCAAGAGACCCAGTACTTC CASSPGGGQQETQYF
TRBJ2-1 TRBD2 once TRBV5-1 TGCGCCAGCAGGTCATCGGGACTAGAGATCAATGAGCAGTTCTTC CASRSSGLEINEQFF
TRBJ2-1 TRBD1 few TRBV6-5 TGTGCCAGCAGCTGGACAGGGATAAGCAATGAGCAGTTCTTC CASSWTGISNEQFF
TRBJ2-7 - - TRBV6-6 TGTGCCAGCAGTGGGGGGACGGGGGGACAGCTACACTTC CASSGGTGGQLHF
TRBJ1-5 - - TRBV27 TGTGCCAGCAGTTTGATGGGGGGAAGACAGCCCCAGCATTTT CASSLMGGRQPQHF
TRBJ2-3 TRBD2 - TRBV7-9 TGTGCCAGCAGCTCTACTAGCGGGAGAGGTGGTACGCAGTATTTT CASSSTSGRGGTQYF